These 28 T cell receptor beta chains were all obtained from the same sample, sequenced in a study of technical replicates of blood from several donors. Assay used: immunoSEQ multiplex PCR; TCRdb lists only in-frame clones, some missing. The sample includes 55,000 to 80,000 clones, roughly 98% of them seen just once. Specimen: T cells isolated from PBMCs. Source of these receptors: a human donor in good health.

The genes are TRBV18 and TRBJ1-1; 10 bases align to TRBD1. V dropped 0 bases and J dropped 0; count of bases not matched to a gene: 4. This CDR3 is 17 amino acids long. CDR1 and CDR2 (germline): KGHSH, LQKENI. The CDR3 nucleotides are TGTGCCAGCTCACCACCCGGACAGGGGGACATGAACACTGAAGCTTTCTTT. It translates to CASSPPGQGDMNTEAFF.

The CDR3 region has the DNA TGTGCCAGCTCACCGTCGCAACAGGGGGCACGGGAGACCCAGTACTTC. It specifies CASSPSQQGARETQYF. This sequence joins TRBV18 and TRBJ2-5, with TRBD1 identical over 9 bases. In germline, CDR1 is KGHSH, CDR2 LQKENI. There are 16 residues in the CDR3. The junction had 10 bases not matched to a gene; V was cut back by 3 bases and J by 5 bases. Based on the CDR3 plus reference TRBV18 and TRBJ2-5, the full variable domain is NAGVMQNPRHLVRRRGQEARLRCSPMKGHSHVYWYRQLPEEGLKFMVYLQKENIIDESGMPKERFSAEFPKEGPSILRIQQVVRGDSAAYFCASSPSQQGARETQYFGPGTRLLVL.

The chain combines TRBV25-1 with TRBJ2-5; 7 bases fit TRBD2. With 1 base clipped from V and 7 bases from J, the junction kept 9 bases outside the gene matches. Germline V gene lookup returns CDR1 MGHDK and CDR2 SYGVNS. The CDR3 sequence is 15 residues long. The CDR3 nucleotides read TGTGCCAGCAGTGAATGGGGAGGGGACCAGGGGACCCAGTACTTC. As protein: CASSEWGGDQGTQYF.

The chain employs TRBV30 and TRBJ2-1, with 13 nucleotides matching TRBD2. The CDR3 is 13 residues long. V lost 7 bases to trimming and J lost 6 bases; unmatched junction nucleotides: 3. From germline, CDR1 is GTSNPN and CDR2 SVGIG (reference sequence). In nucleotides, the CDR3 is TGTGCCTCACTAGCGGGGGGGCCCAATGAGCAGTTCTTC. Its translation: CASLAGGPNEQFF.

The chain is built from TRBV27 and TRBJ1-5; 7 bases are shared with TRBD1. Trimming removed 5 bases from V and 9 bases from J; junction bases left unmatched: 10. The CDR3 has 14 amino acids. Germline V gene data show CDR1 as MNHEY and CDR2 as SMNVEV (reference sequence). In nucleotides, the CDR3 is TGTGCCAGCAGTCCACCGACAGGGCAAGGGCCCCAGCATTTT. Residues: CASSPPTGQGPQHF.

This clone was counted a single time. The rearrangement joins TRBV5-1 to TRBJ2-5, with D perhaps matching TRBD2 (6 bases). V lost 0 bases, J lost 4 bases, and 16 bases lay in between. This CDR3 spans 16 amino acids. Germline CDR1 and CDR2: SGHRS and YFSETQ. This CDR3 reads CASSLGGATMGETQYF. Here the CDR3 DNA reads TGCGCCAGCAGCTTGGGCGGGGCCACAATGGGAGAGACCCAGTACTTC.

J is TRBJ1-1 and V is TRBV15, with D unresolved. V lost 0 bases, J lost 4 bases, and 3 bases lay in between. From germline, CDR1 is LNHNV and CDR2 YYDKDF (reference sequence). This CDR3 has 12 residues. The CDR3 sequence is CATSREATEAFF. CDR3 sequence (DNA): TGTGCCACCAGCAGAGAGGCCACTGAAGCTTTCTTT.

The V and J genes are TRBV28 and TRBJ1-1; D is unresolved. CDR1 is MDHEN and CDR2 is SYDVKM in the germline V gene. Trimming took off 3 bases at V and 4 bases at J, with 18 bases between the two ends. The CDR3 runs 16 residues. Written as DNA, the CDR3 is TGTGCCAGCAGTTTCGCGGTGAGTTCTCCGGTCACTGAAGCTTTCTTT. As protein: CASSFAVSSPVTEAFF. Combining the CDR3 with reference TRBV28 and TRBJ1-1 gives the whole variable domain DVKVTQSSRYLVKRTGEKVFLECVQDMDHENMFWYRQDPGLGLRLIYFSYDVKMKEKGDIPEGYSVSREKKERFSLILESASTNQTSMYLCASSFAVSSPVTEAFFGQGTRLTVV.

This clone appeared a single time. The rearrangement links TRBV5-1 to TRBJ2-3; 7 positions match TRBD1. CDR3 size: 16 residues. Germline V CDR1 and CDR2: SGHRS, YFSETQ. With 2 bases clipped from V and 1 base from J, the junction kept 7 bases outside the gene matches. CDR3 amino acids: CASSLPGGRGTDTQYF. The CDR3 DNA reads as TGCGCCAGCAGCTTACCAGGGGGTAGGGGCACAGATACGCAGTATTTT.

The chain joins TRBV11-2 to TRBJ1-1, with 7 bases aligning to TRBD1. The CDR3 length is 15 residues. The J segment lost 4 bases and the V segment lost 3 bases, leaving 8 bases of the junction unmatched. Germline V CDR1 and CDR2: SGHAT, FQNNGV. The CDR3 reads CASSFHRGGGTEAFF. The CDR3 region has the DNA TGTGCCAGCAGCTTCCACAGGGGTGGTGGCACTGAAGCTTTCTTT. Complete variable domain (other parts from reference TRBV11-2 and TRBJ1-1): EAGVAQSPRYKIIEKRQSVAFWCNPISGHATLYWYQQILGQGPKLLIQFQNNGVVDDSQLPKDRFSAERLKGVDSTLKIQPAKLEDSAVYLCASSFHRGGGTEAFFGQGTRLTVV.

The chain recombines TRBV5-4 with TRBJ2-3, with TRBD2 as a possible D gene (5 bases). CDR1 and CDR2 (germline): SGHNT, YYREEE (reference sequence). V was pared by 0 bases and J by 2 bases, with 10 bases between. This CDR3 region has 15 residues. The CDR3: CASSLDIGDTDTQYF. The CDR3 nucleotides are TGTGCCAGCAGCTTGGACATCGGGGACACAGATACGCAGTATTTT.

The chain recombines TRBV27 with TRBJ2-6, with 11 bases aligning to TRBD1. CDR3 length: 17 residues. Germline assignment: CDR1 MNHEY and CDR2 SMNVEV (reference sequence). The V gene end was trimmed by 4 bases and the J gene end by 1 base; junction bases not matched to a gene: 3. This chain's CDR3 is CASSSGTGGSGANVLTF. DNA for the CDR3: TGTGCCAGCAGTTCCGGGACAGGGGGTTCTGGGGCCAACGTCCTGACTTTC.

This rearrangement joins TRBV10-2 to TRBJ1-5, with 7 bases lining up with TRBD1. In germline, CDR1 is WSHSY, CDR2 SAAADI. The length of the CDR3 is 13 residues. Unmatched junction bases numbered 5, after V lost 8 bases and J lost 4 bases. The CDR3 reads CASSGQRNQPQHF. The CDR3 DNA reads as TGCGCCAGCTCGGGACAGCGAAATCAGCCCCAGCATTTT.

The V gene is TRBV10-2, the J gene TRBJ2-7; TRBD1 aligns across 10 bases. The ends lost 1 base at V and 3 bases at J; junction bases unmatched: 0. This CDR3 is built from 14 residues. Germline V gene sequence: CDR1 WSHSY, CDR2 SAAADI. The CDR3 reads CASSEWTGGYEQYF. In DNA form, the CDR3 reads TGCGCCAGCAGTGAGTGGACAGGGGGCTACGAGCAGTACTTC.

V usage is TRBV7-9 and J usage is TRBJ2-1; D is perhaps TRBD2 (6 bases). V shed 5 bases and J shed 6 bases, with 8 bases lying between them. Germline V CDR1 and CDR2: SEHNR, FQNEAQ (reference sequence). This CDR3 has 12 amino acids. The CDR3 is CASSSGFNEQFF. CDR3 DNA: TGTGCCAGCAGCAGCGGGTTCAATGAGCAGTTCTTC.

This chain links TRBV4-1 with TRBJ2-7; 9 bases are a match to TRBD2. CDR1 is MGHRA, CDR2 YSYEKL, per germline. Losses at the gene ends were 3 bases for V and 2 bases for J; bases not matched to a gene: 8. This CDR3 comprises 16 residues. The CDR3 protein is CASSHKQTSGTYEQYF. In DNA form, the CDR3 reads TGCGCCAGCAGCCATAAACAGACTAGCGGAACCTACGAGCAGTACTTC.

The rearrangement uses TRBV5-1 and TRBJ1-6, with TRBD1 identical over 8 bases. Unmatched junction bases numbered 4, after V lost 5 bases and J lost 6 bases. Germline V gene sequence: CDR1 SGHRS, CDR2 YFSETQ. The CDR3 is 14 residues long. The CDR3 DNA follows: TGCGCCAGCAGAATGGGACAGGCTAATTCACCCCTCCACTTT. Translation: CASRMGQANSPLHF.

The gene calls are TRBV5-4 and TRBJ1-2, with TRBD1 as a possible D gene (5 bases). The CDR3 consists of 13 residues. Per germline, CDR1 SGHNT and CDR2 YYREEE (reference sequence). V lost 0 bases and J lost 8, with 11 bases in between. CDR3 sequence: CASSLDGGGGYTF. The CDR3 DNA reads TGTGCCAGCAGCTTGGACGGGGGTGGCGGCTACACCTTC. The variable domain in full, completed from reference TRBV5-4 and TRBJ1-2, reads ETGVTQSPTHLIKTRGQQVTLRCSSQSGHNTVSWYQQALGQGPQFIFQYYREEENGRGNFPPRFSGLQFPNYSSELNVNALELDDSALYLCASSLDGGGGYTFGSGTRLTVV.

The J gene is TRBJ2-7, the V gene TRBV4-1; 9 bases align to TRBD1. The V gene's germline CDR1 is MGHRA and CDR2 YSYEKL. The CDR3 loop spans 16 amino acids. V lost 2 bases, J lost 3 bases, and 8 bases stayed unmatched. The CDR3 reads CASSQLPGQGLYEQYF. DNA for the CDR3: TGCGCCAGCAGCCAACTGCCGGGACAGGGACTCTACGAGCAGTACTTC.

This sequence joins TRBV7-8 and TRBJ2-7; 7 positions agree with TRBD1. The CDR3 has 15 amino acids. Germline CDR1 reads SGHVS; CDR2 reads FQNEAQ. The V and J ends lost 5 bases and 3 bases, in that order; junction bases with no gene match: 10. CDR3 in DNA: TGTGCCAGCAGCACAGGGACAGAGTTGAACTACGAGCAGTACTTC. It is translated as CASSTGTELNYEQYF.

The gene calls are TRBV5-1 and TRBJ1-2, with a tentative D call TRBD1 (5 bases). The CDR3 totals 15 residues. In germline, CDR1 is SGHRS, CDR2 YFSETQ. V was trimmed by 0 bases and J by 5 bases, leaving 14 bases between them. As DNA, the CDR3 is TGCGCCAGCAGCTTGGAAACAGGTGGTGGGTATGGCTACACCTTC. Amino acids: CASSLETGGGYGYTF.

The CDR3 reads CASSLGSVINSPLHF. In DNA, the CDR3 is TGTGCCAGCAGCTTAGGTAGCGTAATCAATTCACCCCTCCACTTT. The chain employs TRBV7-9 and TRBJ1-6; D remains ambiguous. The V gene's germline CDR1 is SEHNR and CDR2 FQNEAQ (reference sequence). With 1 base removed from V and 7 bases from J, the gap between germline ends came to 11 bases. This CDR3 is built from 15 residues.

CDR3 DNA sequence: TGTGCCAGCAGTGAAAAACACCGGGGAAATTATGAGCAGTTCTTC. Its protein is CASSEKHRGNYEQFF. The chain uses TRBV6-1 and TRBJ2-1; maybe TRBD2 (5 bases). There are 15 residues in the CDR3. CDR1 and CDR2 from the germline V gene are MNHNS and SASEGT. Trimming removed 2 bases at V and 8 bases at J, with 16 bases between.

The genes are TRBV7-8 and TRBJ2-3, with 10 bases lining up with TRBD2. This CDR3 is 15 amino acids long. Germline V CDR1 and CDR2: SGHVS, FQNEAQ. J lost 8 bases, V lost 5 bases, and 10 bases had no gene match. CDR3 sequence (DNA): TGTGCCAGCAGCCCGACTAGCGGGTTGTTGGCTACGCAGTATTTT. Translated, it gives CASSPTSGLLATQYF.

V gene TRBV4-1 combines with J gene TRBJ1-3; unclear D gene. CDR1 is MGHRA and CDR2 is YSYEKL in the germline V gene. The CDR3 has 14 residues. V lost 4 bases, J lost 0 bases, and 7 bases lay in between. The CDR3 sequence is CASSLSGSGNTIYF. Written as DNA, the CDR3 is TGCGCCAGCAGCCTCAGCGGCTCTGGAAACACCATATATTTT.

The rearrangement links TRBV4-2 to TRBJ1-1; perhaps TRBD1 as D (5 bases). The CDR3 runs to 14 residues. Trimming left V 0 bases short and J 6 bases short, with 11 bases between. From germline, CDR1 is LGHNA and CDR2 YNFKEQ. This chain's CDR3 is CASSQDREVSEAFF. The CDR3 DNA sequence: TGTGCCAGCAGCCAAGACAGGGAGGTTTCTGAAGCTTTCTTT.

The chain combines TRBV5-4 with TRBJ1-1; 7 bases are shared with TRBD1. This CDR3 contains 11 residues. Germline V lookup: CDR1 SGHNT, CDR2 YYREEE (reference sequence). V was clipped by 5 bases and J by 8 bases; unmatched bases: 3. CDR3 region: CASRRGQEAFF. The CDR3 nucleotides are TGTGCCAGCAGGCGGGGACAGGAAGCTTTCTTT. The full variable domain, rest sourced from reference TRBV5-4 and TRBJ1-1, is ETGVTQSPTHLIKTRGQQVTLRCSSQSGHNTVSWYQQALGQGPQFIFQYYREEENGRGNFPPRFSGLQFPNYSSELNVNALELDDSALYLCASRRGQEAFFGQGTRLTVV.

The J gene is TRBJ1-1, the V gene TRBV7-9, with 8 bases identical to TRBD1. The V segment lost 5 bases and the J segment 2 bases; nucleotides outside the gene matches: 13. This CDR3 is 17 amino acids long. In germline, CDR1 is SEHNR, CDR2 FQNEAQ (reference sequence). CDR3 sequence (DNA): TGTGCCAGCAGCCAGCAGGGGGCGCCGAGGATCAACACTGAAGCTTTCTTT. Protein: CASSQQGAPRINTEAFF.